This TCR beta chain was identified in a study of blood T cell repertoires in COVID-19 (dated by TCRdb to the early 2020s). As for the study more broadly: Collaborator samples came from the United States, Italy and Spain and covered acute and convalescent phases of COVID-19. The prospective study material was composed of cDNA or gDNA derived from T cells, B-cell-depleted T cells, or PBMCs. The sample metadata nearly always contained a de-identified subject ID, COVID-19 status, age in years and sex. Where available, HLA class I and class II types were taken from metadata supplied by the sample provider and were not determined by assay-based typing. Subjects who had been exposed to COVID-19, were actively infected with it, or had recovered from it provided the deeply sampled blood TCRbeta repertoires that made up the dataset. The repertoires were made available in a free public database intended to serve as a resource for research on the immune response to SARS-CoV-2. The samples were drawn from the first 160 participants of the ongoing ImmuneRACE study and from some 1,300 subjects provided by 6 global collaborators.

Findings and caveats that apply to the study as a whole: Clinical and demographic metadata were provided uncurated, with the amount varying by source and participant.

With respect to this clone: The specificity of this receptor is unknown. No base-level quality is on record; no much larger clone is a single base apart.

TCRbeta CDR3 regions were amplified from genomic DNA using the immunoSEQ Assay, a bias-controlled multiplex PCR. Per the authors' processing: Within the assay, amplification of reference gene primers was used to estimate how many nucleated cells each sample contained. To quantify the absolute abundance of each unique TCRbeta CDR3 rearrangement, sequence reads were collapsed and filtered. For each sample, productive Simpson clonality was calculated by taking the square root of Simpson's diversity index across productive rearrangements. TCRdb stores this immuneACCESS table with in-frame sequences only. Part of the clones is absent; in the studies checked, under half of the shortfall reflects unresolved V genes, and no reason is known for the rest. The DNA was the basis for D and trimming; V, J and clone size are from that table. The sample profile shows around 190,000 clones; roughly 90% of them were found once. The top ten clonotypes cover around a tenth of the sample.

Enrolling through a virtual design, the prospective study's participants ranged in age from roughly 18 to 90 years and lived across 24 United States geographic areas. In the prospective study, cohorts were assigned on the basis of participant-reported clinical history obtained from a screening survey and a study questionnaire. Each participant in the prospective study had whole blood, serum and a nasopharyngeal or oropharyngeal swab collected by mobile phlebotomists. Prospective study participants could optionally give additional blood draws and questionnaires over an approximately two-month period. Blood samples from the prospective study were shipped frozen or at room temperature prior to DNA extraction. CDR1 and CDR2, looked up from the germline V gene, are KGHSH and LQKENI. Inclusive of the bounding cysteine and phenylalanine, the CDR3 is 13 residues long. Here the CDR3 DNA is all that survives: 39 bases in frame from base 1. The germline ends are 9 bases apart after V is trimmed by 6 bases and J by 1 base.

The sample comprised PBMCs or T cells enriched from blood (not recorded which). This TCR was recovered from a man between 18 and 35 years old with acute COVID-19. The chain uses TRBV18 and TRBJ2-5; possibly the D gene is TRBD1, per 6 matching bases. The DNA reads TGTGCCAGCTCCAGGGACACCCAAGAGACCCAGTACTTC. The resulting protein is CASSRDTQETQYF.